This entry describes one TCR beta chain. The antigen is undetermined. This sample was included in a study of cytomegalovirus exposure and HLA in healthy donors. Findings and limits, study-wide: It was confirmed in vitro that a few of the CMV-associated chains were specific for CMV antigens. A list of approximately 150 TCR beta chains associated with cytomegalovirus was given.

CDR1 LNHDA and CDR2 SQIVND come from the germline V gene (reference sequence). V shed 6 bases, J shed 0 bases, and the junction held 9 bases outside the gene matches. The CDR3 totals 16 residues. Some clones are missing from TCRdb's copy, which holds only in-frame ones; the method was immunoSEQ multiplex PCR. The sample lists tens of thousands of clones, more than 95% occurring once. The gene calls are TRBV19 and TRBJ2-5; 8 nucleotides align to TRBD2. This TCR was sampled from a man between 18 and 35 years old in good health and CMV-seronegative. Sequenced material: PBMCs. The CDR3 region has the DNA TGTGCCAGTAGCCCCGGGGTAGCGGGGTACCAAGAGACCCAGTACTTC. Translated: CASSPGVAGYQETQYF. Complete variable domain (other parts from reference TRBV19 and TRBJ2-5): DGGITQSPKYLFRKEGQNVTLSCEQNLNHDAMYWYRQDPGQGLRLIYYSQIVNDFQKGDIAEGYSVSREKKESFPLTVTSAQKNPTAFYLCASSPGVAGYQETQYFGPGTRLLVL.